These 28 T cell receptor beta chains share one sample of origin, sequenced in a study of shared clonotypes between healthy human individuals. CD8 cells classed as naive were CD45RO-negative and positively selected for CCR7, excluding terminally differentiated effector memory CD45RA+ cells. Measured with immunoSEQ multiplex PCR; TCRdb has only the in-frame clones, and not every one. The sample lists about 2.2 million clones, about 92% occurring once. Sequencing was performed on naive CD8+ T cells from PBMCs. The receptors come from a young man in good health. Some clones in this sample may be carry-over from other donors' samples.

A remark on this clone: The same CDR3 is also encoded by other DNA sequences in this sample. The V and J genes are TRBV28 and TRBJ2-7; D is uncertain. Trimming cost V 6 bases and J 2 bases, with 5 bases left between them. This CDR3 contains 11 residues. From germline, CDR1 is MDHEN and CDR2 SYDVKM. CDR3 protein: CASSSTYEQYF. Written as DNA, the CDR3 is TGTGCCAGCAGCTCAACCTACGAGCAGTACTTC.

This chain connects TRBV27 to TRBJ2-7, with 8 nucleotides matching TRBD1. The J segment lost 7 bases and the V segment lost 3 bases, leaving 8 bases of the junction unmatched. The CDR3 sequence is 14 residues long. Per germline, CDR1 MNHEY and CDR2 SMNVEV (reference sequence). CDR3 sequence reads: CASSFQGAMEEQYF. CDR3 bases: TGTGCCAGCAGTTTCCAGGGGGCAATGGAAGAGCAGTACTTC.

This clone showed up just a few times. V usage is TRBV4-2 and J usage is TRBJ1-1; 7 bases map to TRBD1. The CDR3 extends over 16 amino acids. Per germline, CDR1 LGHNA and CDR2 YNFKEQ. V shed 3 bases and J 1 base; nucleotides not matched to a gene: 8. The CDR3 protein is CASSHDRVAENTEAFF. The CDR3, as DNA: TGTGCCAGCAGCCACGACAGGGTGGCGGAGAACACTGAAGCTTTCTTT.

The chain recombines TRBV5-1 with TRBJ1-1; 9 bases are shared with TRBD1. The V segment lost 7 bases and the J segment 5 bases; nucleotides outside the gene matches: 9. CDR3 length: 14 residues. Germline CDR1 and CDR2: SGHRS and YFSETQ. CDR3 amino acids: CASGAGQGKTEAFF. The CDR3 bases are TGCGCCAGCGGCGCCGGACAGGGGAAGACTGAAGCTTTCTTT.

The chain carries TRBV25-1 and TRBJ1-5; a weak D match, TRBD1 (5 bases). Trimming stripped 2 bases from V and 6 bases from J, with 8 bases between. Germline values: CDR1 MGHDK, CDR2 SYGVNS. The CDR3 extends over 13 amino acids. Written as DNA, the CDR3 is TGTGCCAGCAGTGAACAGGGCGCTCAGCCCCAGCATTTT. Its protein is CASSEQGAQPQHF.

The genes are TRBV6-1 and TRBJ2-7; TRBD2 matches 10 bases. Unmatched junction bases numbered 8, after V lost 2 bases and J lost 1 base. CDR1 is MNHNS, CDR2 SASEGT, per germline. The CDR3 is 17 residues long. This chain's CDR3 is CASSERRLAGVSYEQYF. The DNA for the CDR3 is TGTGCCAGCAGTGAAAGGAGGCTAGCGGGAGTATCCTACGAGCAGTACTTC.

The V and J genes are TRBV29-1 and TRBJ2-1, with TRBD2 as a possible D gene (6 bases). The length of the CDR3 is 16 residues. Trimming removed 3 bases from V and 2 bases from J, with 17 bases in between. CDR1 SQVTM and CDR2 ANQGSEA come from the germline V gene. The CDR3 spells CSVDYGGALTYNEQFF. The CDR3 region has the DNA TGCAGCGTTGATTACGGAGGGGCCCTCACCTACAATGAGCAGTTCTTC.

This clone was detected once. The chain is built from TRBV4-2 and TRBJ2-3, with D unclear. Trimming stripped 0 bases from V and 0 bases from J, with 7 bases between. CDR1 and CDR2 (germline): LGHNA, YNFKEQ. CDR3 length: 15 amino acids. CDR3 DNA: TGTGCCAGCAGCCAAGATGAAGCTAGCACAGATACGCAGTATTTT. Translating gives CASSQDEASTDTQYF.

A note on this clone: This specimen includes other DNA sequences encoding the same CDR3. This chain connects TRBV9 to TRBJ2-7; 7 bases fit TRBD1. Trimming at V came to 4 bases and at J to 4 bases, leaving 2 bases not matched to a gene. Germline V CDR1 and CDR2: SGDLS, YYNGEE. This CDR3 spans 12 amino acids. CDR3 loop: CASSPGGYEQYF. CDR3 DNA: TGTGCCAGCAGCCCAGGGGGTTACGAGCAGTACTTC.

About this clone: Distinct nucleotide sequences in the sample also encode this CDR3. CDR3 sequence reads: CASSLAGTGAYEQYF. The CDR3 bases are TGCGCCAGCAGCTTGGCCGGGACAGGGGCCTACGAGCAGTACTTC. This chain connects TRBV5-1 to TRBJ2-7, with 10 nucleotides matching TRBD1. CDR3 length: 15 residues. Germline V CDR1 and CDR2: SGHRS, YFSETQ. Trimming cost V 0 bases and J 2 bases; bases outside gene matches: 2.

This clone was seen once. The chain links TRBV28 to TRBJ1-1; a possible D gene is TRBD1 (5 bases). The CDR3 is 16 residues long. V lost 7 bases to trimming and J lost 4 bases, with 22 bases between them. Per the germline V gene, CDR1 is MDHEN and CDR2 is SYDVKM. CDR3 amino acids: CASNPGGGDWVTEAFF. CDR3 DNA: TGTGCCAGCAACCCCGGGGGAGGGGACTGGGTCACTGAAGCTTTCTTT. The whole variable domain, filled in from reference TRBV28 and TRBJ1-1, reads DVKVTQSSRYLVKRTGEKVFLECVQDMDHENMFWYRQDPGLGLRLIYFSYDVKMKEKGDIPEGYSVSREKKERFSLILESASTNQTSMYLCASNPGGGDWVTEAFFGQGTRLTVV.

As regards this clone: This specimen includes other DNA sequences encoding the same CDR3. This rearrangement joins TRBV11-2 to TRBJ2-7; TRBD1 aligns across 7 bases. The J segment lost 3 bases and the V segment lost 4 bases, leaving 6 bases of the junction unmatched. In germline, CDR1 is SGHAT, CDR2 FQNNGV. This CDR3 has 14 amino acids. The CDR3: CASSSTGLIYEQYF. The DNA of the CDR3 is TGTGCCAGCAGCTCGACAGGGCTTATCTACGAGCAGTACTTC.

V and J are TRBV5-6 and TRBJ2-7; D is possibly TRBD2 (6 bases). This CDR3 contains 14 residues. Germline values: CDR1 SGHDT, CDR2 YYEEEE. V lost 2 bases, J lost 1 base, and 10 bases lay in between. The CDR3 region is CASSLAGLSYEQYF. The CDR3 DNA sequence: TGTGCCAGCAGCTTAGCGGGTTTGTCCTACGAGCAGTACTTC.

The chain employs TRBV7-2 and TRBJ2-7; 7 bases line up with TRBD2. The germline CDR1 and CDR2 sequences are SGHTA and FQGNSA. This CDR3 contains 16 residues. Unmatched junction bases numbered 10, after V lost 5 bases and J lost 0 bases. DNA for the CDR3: TGTGCCAGCAGCCCGGGGTTCGGGGGGAGCTCCTACGAGCAGTACTTC. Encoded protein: CASSPGFGGSSYEQYF.

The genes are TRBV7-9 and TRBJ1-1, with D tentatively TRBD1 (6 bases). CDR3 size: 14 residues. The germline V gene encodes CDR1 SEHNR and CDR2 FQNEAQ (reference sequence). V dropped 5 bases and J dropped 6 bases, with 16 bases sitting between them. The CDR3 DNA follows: TGTGCCAGCAGCACCCTAACAGGGAATGCTGAAGCTTTCTTT. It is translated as CASSTLTGNAEAFF.

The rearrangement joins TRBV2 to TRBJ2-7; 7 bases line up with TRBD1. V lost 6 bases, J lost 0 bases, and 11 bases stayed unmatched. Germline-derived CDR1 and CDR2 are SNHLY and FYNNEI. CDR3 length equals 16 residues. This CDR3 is CASSATRDRLSYEQYF. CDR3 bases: TGTGCCAGCAGCGCAACCCGGGACAGACTCTCCTACGAGCAGTACTTC.

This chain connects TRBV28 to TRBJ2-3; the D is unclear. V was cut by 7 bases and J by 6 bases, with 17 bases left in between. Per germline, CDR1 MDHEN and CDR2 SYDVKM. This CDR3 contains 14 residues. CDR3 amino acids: CASTRPTPGDTQYF. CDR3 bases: TGTGCCAGCACCCGACCCACCCCTGGGGATACGCAGTATTTT. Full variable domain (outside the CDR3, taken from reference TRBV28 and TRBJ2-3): DVKVTQSSRYLVKRTGEKVFLECVQDMDHENMFWYRQDPGLGLRLIYFSYDVKMKEKGDIPEGYSVSREKKERFSLILESASTNQTSMYLCASTRPTPGDTQYFGPGTRLTVL.

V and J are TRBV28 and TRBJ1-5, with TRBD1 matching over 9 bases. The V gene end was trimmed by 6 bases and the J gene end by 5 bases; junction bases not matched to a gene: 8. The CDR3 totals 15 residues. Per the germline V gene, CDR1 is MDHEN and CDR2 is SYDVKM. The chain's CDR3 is CASSPRDRVYQPQHF. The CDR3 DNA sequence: TGTGCCAGCAGCCCCCGGGACAGGGTGTATCAGCCCCAGCATTTT.

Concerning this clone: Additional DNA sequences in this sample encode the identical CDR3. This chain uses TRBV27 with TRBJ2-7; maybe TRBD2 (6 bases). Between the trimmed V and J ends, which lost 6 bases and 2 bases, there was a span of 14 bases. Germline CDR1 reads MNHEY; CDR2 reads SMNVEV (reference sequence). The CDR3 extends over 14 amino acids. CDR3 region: CASSLSGSPYEQYF. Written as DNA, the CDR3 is TGTGCCAGCAGCCTTAGCGGATCCCCCTACGAGCAGTACTTC.

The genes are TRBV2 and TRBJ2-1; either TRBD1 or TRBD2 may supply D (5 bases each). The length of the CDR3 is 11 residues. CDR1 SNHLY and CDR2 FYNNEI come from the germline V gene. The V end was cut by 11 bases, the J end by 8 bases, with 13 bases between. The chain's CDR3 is CAAGTLDEQFF. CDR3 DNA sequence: TGTGCCGCAGGGACGCTGGATGAGCAGTTCTTC.

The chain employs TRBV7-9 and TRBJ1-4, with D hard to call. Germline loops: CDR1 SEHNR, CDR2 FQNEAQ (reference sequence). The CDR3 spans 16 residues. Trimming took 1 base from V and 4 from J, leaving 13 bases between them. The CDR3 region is CASSLVSGTGNEKLFF. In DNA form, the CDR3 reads TGTGCCAGCAGCTTAGTCAGTGGTACGGGTAATGAAAAACTGTTTTTT.

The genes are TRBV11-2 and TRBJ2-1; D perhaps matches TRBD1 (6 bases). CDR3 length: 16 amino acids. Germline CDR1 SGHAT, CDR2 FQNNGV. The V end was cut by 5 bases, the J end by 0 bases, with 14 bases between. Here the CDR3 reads CASSLDRLSSYNEQFF. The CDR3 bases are TGTGCCAGCAGCCTCGACAGGCTGAGCTCCTACAATGAGCAGTTCTTC.

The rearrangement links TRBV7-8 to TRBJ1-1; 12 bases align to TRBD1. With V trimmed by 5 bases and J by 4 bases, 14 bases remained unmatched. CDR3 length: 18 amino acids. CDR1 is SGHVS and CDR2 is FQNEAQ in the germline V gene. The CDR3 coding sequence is TGTGCCAGCAGCCAACGCATCCGGGACAGGGGGCTTGTCACTGAAGCTTTCTTT. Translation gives CASSQRIRDRGLVTEAFF.

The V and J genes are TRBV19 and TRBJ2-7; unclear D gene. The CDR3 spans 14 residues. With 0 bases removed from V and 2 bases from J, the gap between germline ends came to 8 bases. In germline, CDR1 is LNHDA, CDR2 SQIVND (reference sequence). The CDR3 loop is CASSIDSFAYEQYF. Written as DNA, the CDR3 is TGTGCCAGTAGTATAGACTCCTTCGCCTACGAGCAGTACTTC. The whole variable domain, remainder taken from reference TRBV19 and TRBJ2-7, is DGGITQSPKYLFRKEGQNVTLSCEQNLNHDAMYWYRQDPGQGLRLIYYSQIVNDFQKGDIAEGYSVSREKKESFPLTVTSAQKNPTAFYLCASSIDSFAYEQYFGPGTRLTVT.

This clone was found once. In DNA form, the CDR3 reads TGTGCCACCAGCCTAGGAGGGACCGAGCAGTACTTC. Translated, it gives CATSLGGTEQYF. The rearrangement joins TRBV15 to TRBJ2-7; D perhaps matches TRBD2 (6 bases). The CDR3 is made up of 12 amino acids. The V gene's germline CDR1 is LNHNV and CDR2 YYDKDF (reference sequence). V gave up 5 bases and J gave up 6 bases, with 11 bases separating them.

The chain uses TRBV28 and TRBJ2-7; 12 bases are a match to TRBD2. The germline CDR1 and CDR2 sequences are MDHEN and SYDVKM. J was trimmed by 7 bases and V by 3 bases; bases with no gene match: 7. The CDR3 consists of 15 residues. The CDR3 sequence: CASSFGLAGLEEQYF. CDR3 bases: TGTGCCAGCAGTTTTGGACTAGCGGGATTGGAAGAGCAGTACTTC.

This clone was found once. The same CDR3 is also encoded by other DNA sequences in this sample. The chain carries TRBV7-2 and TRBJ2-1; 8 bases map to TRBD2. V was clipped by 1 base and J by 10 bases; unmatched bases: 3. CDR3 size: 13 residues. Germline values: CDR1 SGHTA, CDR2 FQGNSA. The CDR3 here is CASSLGLANEQFF. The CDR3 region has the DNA TGTGCCAGCAGCTTAGGACTAGCGAACGAGCAGTTCTTC.

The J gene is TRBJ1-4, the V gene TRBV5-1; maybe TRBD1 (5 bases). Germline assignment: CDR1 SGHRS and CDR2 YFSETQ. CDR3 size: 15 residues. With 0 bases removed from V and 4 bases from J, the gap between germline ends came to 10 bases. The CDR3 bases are TGCGCCAGCAGCTTGGAAGGACACCTTAATGAAAAACTGTTTTTT. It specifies CASSLEGHLNEKLFF.